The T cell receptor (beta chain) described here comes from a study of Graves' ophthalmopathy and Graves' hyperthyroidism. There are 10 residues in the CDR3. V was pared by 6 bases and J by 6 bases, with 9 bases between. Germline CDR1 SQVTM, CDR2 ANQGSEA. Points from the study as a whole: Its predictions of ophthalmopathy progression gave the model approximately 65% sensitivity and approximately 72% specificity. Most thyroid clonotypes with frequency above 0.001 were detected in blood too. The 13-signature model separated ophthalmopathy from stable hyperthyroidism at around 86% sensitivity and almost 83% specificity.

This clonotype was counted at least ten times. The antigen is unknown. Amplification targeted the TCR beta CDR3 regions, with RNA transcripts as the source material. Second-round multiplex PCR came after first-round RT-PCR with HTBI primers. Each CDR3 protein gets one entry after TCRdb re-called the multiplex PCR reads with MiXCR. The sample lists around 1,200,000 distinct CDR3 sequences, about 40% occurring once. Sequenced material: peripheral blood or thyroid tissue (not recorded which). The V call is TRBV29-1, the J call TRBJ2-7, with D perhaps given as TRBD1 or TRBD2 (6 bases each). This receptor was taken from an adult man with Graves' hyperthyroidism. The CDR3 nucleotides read TGCAGCGTCGGGGGCTCCGAGCAGTACTTC. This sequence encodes CSVGGSEQYF.